This entry concerns a single TCR beta chain. This sample was taken from a study of blood T cell repertoires in COVID-19. The CDR3 is made up of 13 amino acids. Trimming took 4 bases from V and 2 from J, leaving 9 bases between them. The germline V gene encodes CDR1 LGHNA and CDR2 YNFKEQ. In the authors' methods: Nucleated cell number was recorded as an estimate derived from reference gene primer amplification. Repertoires were generated with immunoSEQ multiplex PCR, while TCRdb's copy carries only in-frame clones and drops some. For V, J and clone size, that table is used; D and trimming come from the DNA. The sample has about 300,000 clones; about 87% are singletons.

Material: peripheral blood. The sequence derives from a woman in her thirties with COVID-19, enrolled during active disease. The V call is TRBV4-2, the J call TRBJ2-7; D is possibly TRBD2 (5 bases). DNA for the CDR3: TGTGCCAGCAGCCTAAGCGGTCCCTACGAGCAGTACTTC. Encoded protein: CASSLSGPYEQYF.